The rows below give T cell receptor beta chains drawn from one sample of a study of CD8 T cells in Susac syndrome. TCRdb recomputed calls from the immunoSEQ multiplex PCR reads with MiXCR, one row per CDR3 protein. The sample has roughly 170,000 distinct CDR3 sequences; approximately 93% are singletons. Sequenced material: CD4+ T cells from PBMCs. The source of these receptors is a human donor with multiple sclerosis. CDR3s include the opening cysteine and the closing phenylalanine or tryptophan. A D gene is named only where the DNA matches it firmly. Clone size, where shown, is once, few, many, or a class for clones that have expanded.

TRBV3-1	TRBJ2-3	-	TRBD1	CASSQHGQGADTQYF	TGTGCCAGCAGCCAACACGGACAGGGAGCAGATACGCAGTATTTT
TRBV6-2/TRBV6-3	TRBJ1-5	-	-	CASSEQGSNQPQHF	TGTGCCAGCAGTGAACAGGGAAGCAATCAGCCCCAGCATTTT
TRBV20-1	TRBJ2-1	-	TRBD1	CSARDRGRNEQFF	TGCAGTGCTAGGGACAGGGGGCGGAATGAGCAGTTCTTC
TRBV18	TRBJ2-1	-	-	CASSPALTDNEQFF	TGTGCCAGCTCACCAGCCCTTACTGACAATGAGCAGTTCTTC
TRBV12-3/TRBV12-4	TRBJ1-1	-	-	CASSLSGFGTEAFF	TGTGCCAGCAGTTTATCCGGGTTCGGCACTGAAGCTTTCTTT
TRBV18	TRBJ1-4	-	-	CASSSRGFNEKLFF	TGTGCCAGCTCGAGTCGAGGATTTAATGAAAAACTGTTTTTT
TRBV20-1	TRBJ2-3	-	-	CSVSPGLSTDTQYF	TGCAGTGTCTCTCCGGGACTTAGCACAGATACGCAGTATTTT
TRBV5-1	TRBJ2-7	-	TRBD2	CASSPGTSGRGLQYF	TGCGCCAGCAGCCCGGGGACTAGCGGGAGAGGACTGCAGTACTTC
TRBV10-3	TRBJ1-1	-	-	CAITQDRNTEAFF	TGTGCCATCACCCAGGACAGGAACACTGAAGCTTTCTTT
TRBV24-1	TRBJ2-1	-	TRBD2	CATSDPTSGPSSSYNEQFF	TGTGCCACCAGTGATCCGACTAGCGGGCCCTCCAGCTCCTACAATGAGCAGTTCTTC
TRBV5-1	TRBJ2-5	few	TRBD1	CASSPGTAQETQYF	TGTGCCAGCAGCCCGGGGACAGCCCAAGAGACCCAGTACTTC
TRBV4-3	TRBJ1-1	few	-	CASSQDAQMNTEAFF	TGCGCCAGCAGCCAAGATGCGCAGATGAACACTGAAGCTTTCTTT
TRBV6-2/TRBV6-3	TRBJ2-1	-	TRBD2	CASSYPTSGRARENEQFF	TGTGCCAGCAGTTACCCGACTAGCGGGAGGGCCAGGGAGAATGAGCAGTTCTTC
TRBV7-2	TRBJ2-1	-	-	CASRTGQYNEQFF	TGTGCCAGCAGGACAGGACAGTACAATGAGCAGTTCTTC
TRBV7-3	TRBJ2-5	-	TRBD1	CASSFGSTGQETQYF	TGTGCCAGCAGCTTTGGGTCGACAGGGCAAGAGACCCAGTACTTC
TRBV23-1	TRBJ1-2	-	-	CASSQSEARDKPNYGYTF	TGCGCCAGCAGTCAATCGGAGGCCCGGGACAAGCCTAACTATGGCTACACCTTC
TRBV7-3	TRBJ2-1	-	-	CASSLMGISSYNEQFF	TGTGCCAGCAGCTTAATGGGCATAAGCTCCTACAATGAGCAGTTCTTC
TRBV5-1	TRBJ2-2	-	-	CASSRQGGSTGELFF	TGCGCCAGCAGTAGACAGGGAGGGAGTACCGGGGAGCTGTTTTTT
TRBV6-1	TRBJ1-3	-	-	CASRTGILGADSGNTIYF	TGTGCCAGCAGGACAGGTATTTTGGGGGCCGACTCTGGAAACACCATATATTTT
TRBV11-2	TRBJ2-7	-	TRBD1	CASSRPGTGPYEQYF	TGTGCCAGCAGCCGCCCCGGGACAGGGCCCTACGAGCAGTACTTC
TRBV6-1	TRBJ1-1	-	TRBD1	CASSEVEGATEAFF	TGTGCCAGCAGTGAAGTGGAGGGGGCCACTGAAGCTTTCTTT
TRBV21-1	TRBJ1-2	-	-	CASSLGGGIAMKGYTF	TGTGCCAGCAGCTTGGGGGGCGGGATAGCTATGAAAGGCTACACCTTC
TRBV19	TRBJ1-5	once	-	CASSIKGVQPQHF	TGTGCCAGTAGTATAAAAGGAGTTCAGCCCCAGCATTTT
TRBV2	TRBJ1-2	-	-	CASRREAAENYGYTF	TGTGCCAGCAGGAGGGAAGCCGCTGAGAACTATGGCTACACCTTC
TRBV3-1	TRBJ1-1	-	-	CASSQGGGNTEAFF	TGTGCCAGCAGCCAAGGAGGCGGGAACACTGAAGCTTTCTTT
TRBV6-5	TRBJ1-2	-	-	CASRRNREGGYTF	TGTGCCAGCAGGCGTAACAGGGAGGGCGGCTACACCTTC
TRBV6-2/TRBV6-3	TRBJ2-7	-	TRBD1	CASSWTGPFHEQYF	TGTGCCAGCAGCTGGACAGGCCCATTCCACGAGCAGTACTTC
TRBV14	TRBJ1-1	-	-	CASSQGPSYPRGAEAFF	TGTGCCAGCAGCCAAGGGCCGTCATACCCCCGGGGTGCTGAAGCTTTCTTT
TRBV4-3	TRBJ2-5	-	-	CASSQESRRIKETQYF	TGCGCCAGCAGCCAAGAGTCCAGGCGGATAAAAGAGACCCAGTACTTC
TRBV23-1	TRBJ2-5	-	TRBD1	CASSQLSGQEKETQYF	TGCGCCAGCAGTCAACTTTCCGGACAGGAAAAAGAGACCCAGTACTTC
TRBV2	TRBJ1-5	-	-	CASSGDSSGNQPQHF	TGTGCCAGCAGTGGGGACTCTTCGGGCAATCAGCCCCAGCATTTT
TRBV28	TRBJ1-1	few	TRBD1	CASRSGTANTEAFF	TGTGCCAGCAGGTCCGGGACAGCGAACACTGAAGCTTTCTTT
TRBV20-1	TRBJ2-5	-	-	CSARAPLADQETQYF	TGCAGTGCTAGAGCCCCCCTAGCCGATCAAGAGACCCAGTACTTC
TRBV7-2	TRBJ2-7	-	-	CASNPGPSYEQYF	TGTGCCAGCAACCCCGGGCCTTCCTACGAGCAGTACTTC
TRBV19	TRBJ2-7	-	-	CASSRGLYEQYF	TGTGCCAGTAGCAGGGGTCTGTACGAGCAGTACTTC
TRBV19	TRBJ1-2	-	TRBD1	CASHSGTAYGYTF	TGTGCCAGCCACAGTGGGACAGCCTATGGCTACACCTTC
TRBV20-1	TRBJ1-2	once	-	CSALPEYHGYTF	TGCAGTGCTCTTCCAGAATATCATGGCTACACCTTC
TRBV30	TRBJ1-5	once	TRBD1	CAWSGQGSQPQHF	TGTGCCTGGAGCGGACAGGGCAGTCAGCCCCAGCATTTT
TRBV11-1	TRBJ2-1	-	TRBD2	CASSLAPGTSGGSSYNEQFF	TGTGCCAGCAGCTTAGCTCCCGGGACTAGCGGGGGAAGCTCCTACAATGAGCAGTTCTTC
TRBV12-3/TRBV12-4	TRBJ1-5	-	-	CASSLRLNQPQHF	TGTGCCAGCAGTTTAAGGCTCAATCAGCCCCAGCATTTT